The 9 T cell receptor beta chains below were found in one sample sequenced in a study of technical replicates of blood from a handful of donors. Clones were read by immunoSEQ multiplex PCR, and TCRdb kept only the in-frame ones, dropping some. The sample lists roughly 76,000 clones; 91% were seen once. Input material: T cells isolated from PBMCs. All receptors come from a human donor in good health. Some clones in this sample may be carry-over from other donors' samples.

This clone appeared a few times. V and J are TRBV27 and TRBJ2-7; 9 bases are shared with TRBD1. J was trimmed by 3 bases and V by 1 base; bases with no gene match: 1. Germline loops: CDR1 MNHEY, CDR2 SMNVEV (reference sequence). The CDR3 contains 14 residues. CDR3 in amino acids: CASSLYRGRYEQYF. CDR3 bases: TGTGCCAGCAGTTTATACAGGGGGCGCTACGAGCAGTACTTC.

CDR3 DNA: TGTGCCAGCAGCTTAGCCCCGCCGAGGAACGAGCAGTACTTC. Translation: CASSLAPPRNEQYF. This chain uses TRBV11-3 with TRBJ2-7; D is unresolved. Trimming shortened V by 1 base and J by 5 bases, and 12 bases separated the two germline ends. CDR3 length equals 14 residues. Germline CDR1 is SGHNT and CDR2 is YENEEA. The complete variable domain, with remaining parts taken from reference TRBV11-3 and TRBJ2-7, reads EAGVVQSPRYKIIEKKQPVAFWCNPISGHNTLYWYLQNLGQGPELLIRYENEEAVDDSQLPKDRFSAERLKGVDSTLKIQPAELGDSAVYLCASSLAPPRNEQYFGPGTRLTVT.

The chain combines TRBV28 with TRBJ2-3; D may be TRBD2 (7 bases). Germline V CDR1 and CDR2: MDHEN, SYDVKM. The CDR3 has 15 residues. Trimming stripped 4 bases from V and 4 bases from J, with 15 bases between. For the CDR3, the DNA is TGTGCCAGCAGTTCGAGGGGGGGTCCGGCAGATACGCAGTATTTT. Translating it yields CASSSRGGPADTQYF.

The CDR3 coding sequence is TGTGCCAGCAGCCCCCGAGCGGGAGAAAGGTACGAGCAGTACTTC. Translated: CASSPRAGERYEQYF. This sequence joins TRBV11-3 and TRBJ2-7; 8 bases align to TRBD2. V trimming: 5 bases; J trimming: 4 bases; junction bases outside the gene matches: 10. The length of the CDR3 is 15 residues. Germline V gene sequence: CDR1 SGHNT, CDR2 YENEEA.

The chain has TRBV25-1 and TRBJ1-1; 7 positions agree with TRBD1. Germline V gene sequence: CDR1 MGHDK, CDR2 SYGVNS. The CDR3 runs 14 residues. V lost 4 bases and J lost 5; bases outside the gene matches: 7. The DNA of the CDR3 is TGTGCCAGCAGTGGGCCTCGGACAGGAACTGAAGCTTTCTTT. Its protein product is CASSGPRTGTEAFF.

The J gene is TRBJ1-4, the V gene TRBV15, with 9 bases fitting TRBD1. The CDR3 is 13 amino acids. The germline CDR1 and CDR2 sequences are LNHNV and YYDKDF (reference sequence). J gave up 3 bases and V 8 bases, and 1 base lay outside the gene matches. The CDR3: CATRQGANEKLFF. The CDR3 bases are TGTGCCACCCGACAGGGGGCTAATGAAAAACTGTTTTTT.

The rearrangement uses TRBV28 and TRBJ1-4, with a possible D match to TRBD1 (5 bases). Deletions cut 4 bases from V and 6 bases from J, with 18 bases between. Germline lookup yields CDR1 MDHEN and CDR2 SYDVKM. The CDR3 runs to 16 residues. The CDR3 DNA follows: TGTGCCAGCAGTTATTCGTTGGGCAGGGAGGATGAAAAACTGTTTTTT. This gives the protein CASSYSLGREDEKLFF.

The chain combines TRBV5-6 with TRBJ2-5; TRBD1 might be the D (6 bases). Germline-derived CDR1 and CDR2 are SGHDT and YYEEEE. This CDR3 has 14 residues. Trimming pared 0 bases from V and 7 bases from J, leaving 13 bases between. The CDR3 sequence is CASSLAGQGWTQYF. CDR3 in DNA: TGTGCCAGCAGCTTGGCGGGGCAGGGGTGGACCCAGTACTTC.

CDR3 DNA sequence: TGTGCCAGCAGTTACTCGGAGGGGACCTACGAGCAGTACTTC. Translation gives CASSYSEGTYEQYF. The chain is built from TRBV6-5 and TRBJ2-7, with D perhaps matching TRBD2 (6 bases). CDR3 size: 14 residues. Trimming pared 0 bases from V and 2 bases from J, leaving 8 bases between. The V gene's germline CDR1 is MNHEY and CDR2 SVGAGI.